Below, 3 T cell receptor beta chains from the same sample are listed, as sequenced in a study of T cell responses to AZD1222 COVID-19 vaccine. Profiling relied on immunoSEQ multiplex PCR, and the TCRdb table lists in-frame clones only, not all of them. This table has about 120,000 clones, 80% to 90% appearing once. The specimen comprised peripheral blood, sampled on day 0 of AZD1222 vaccination. Receptors were obtained from an adult in good health.

The genes are TRBV9 and TRBJ2-2; no clear D gene. Germline V CDR1 and CDR2: SGDLS, YYNGEE. The CDR3 sequence is 13 residues long. Trimming removed 6 bases at V and 4 bases at J, with 10 bases between. CDR3 sequence (DNA): TGTGCCAGCACCCCTATCGTCACCGGGGAGCTGTTTTTT. Residues: CASTPIVTGELFF.

V is TRBV18 and J is TRBJ1-2; 7 nucleotides agree with TRBD1. CDR3 length: 14 amino acids. Per the germline V gene, CDR1 is KGHSH and CDR2 is LQKENI. V lost 6 bases, J lost 6 bases, and 10 bases stayed unmatched. This chain's CDR3 is CASSRGDRVDGYTF. DNA for the CDR3: TGTGCCAGCTCCCGAGGCGACAGGGTGGATGGCTACACCTTC.

This chain uses TRBV7-6 with TRBJ2-1, with a tentative D call TRBD2 (6 bases). Trimming shortened V by 1 base and J by 3 bases, and 10 bases separated the two germline ends. The CDR3 covers 15 residues. Germline CDR1 and CDR2: SGHVS and FNYEAQ. The CDR3 reads CASSLGRDGYNEQFF. The DNA of the CDR3 is TGTGCCAGCAGCTTAGGGCGGGACGGCTACAATGAGCAGTTCTTC.